This TCR beta chain originates from a study of CD8 T cells in Susac syndrome. On the study more broadly: Among sequenced Susac syndrome patients, five or six had active disease and 8 or 9 were in remission. Patients with Susac syndrome were therapy-naive, on corticosteroids, or on intravenous immunoglobulin alone at the time that blood was drawn.

Trimming shortened V by 7 bases and J by 0 bases, and 8 bases separated the two germline ends. The CDR3 spans 13 residues. The RNA input was about 0.45 to 1 ug, and it was reverse transcribed with random hexamers. Amplification of the TCR beta CDR3 was carried out by immunoSEQ multiplex PCR, which spanned a total of 54 Vbeta and 13 Jbeta segments. Via MiXCR, TCRdb re-called the immunoSEQ multiplex PCR reads, giving one row per CDR3 protein. In the table there are under 200,000 distinct CDR3 sequences, 75% to 95% of which are singletons. Patients with Susac syndrome met the recently defined diagnostic criteria for definite or probable disease.

This TCR derives from a human donor with Susac syndrome. Sequenced sample: CD4+ T cells from PBMCs. The genes are TRBV12-3 or TRBV12-4 and TRBJ2-3, with D uncertain. The DNA for the CDR3 is TGTGCCAGCATGTCTACTAGCACAGATACGCAGTATTTT. Amino acids: CASMSTSTDTQYF.